There are a few counts of the clone carrying this TCR beta chain. The antigen remains unidentified. The sample belongs to a study of T cell repertoires in cytomegalovirus infection. Study information: Indications came from public TCR beta signatures; they pointed to CMV infection and to a matching HLA type. Regarding the study as a whole: Ex vivo, HLA-C-restricted CMV-specific TCR beta clonotypes prevailed over the rest of the response. Identification of carriers of CMV plus the relevant HLA was achieved through cumulative public TCR beta family frequency.

TCRdb recomputed calls from the reads with MiXCR, one row per CDR3 protein. Altogether nearly 70,000 distinct CDR3 sequences are present, about 23% being singletons, with the ten largest covering roughly 80%. CDR1 and CDR2 from the germline V gene are SNHLY and FYNNEI. The trim removed 8 bases at V and 7 bases at J, leaving 9 bases unmatched. This CDR3 is built from 13 residues. The sample consisted of PBMCs, sequenced either directly or after in vitro stimulation (not recorded which). This chain joins TRBV2 and TRBJ2-5; 8 bases line up with TRBD1. This receptor was obtained from a human donor in good health (CMV status not recorded). Some clones in this sample may be carry-over from other donors' samples. The CDR3 nucleotides read TGTGCCAGCTCATCGGACAGGGAGGTGACCCAGTACTTC. This encodes CASSSDREVTQYF.